This T cell receptor beta chain was obtained from a study of blood T cell repertoires in COVID-19. Study-wide context: The study drew acute and convalescent COVID-19 samples from the United States, Italy and Spain. Sample material is recorded as cDNA or gDNA derived from T cells, B-cell-depleted T cells, or PBMCs.

Original methodology: The authors estimated nucleated cell counts from reference gene primer amplification. The repertoire was sequenced with immunoSEQ multiplex PCR; TCRdb's copy has only in-frame clones and lacks some. V, J and clone size reflect that table, while D and trimming were determined from the DNA. Of some 200,000 clones listed, 80% to 85% are singletons. Patients at the Seattle site were enrolled during active infection and followed longitudinally. The clonotype comes from a woman in her 70s with COVID-19, enrolled during active disease. Sequenced input: peripheral blood.

As DNA, the CDR3 is TGTGCCAGTAGAATTGGGACCGGGACAGACAATTCACCCCTCCACTTT. Its translation is CASRIGTGTDNSPLHF. V usage is TRBV19 and J usage is TRBJ1-6; 7 bases fit TRBD1. Germline lookup yields CDR1 LNHDA and CDR2 SQIVND (reference sequence). CDR3 size: 16 residues. Unmatched junction bases numbered 12, after V lost 6 bases and J lost 7 bases.